Below are 10 T cell receptor beta chains sequenced from a single sample in a study of T-cell memory formation after mild COVID-19 (dated by TCRdb to about 2021). Library generation was performed with 5' RACE. The instrument given in TCRdb is Illumina NovaSeq 6000. TCRdb cleaned the public reads at Q25 with fastp, built clones with MiXCR and kept in-frame beta chains. Each entry merges the rows of one CDR3 protein and shows their most common DNA and genes. The sample includes some 120,000 distinct CDR3 sequences, with approximately 6.2% observed a single time. The ten largest clones capture under 2.5% of the sample. Sequenced: PBMCs or a T cell subset sorted from them (not recorded which). The receptors originated from an adult woman who had mild COVID-19 (a few samples of this study predate the infection). The sample titles of this study are shuffled in the database, so cell type and time point are left out; the donor was told from shared clones.

This clonotype was seen a handful of times. The chain joins TRBV12-3 or TRBV12-4 to TRBJ2-7; D might be TRBD1 (5 bases). Trimming took off 6 bases at V and 5 bases at J, with 14 bases between the two ends. The CDR3 is made up of 13 amino acids. CDR3 nucleotides: TGTGCCAGCAGGCCGACAGCGCAGAACGAGCAGTACTTC. This gives the protein CASRPTAQNEQYF.

This rearrangement joins TRBV4-2 to TRBJ1-6, with 7 bases fitting TRBD1. Trimming cost V 2 bases and J 9 bases; bases outside gene matches: 4. The CDR3 consists of 14 residues. The V gene's germline CDR1 is LGHNA and CDR2 YNFKEQ. CDR3 region: CASSQLQGPSPLHF. CDR3 nucleotides: TGTGCCAGCAGCCAACTACAGGGGCCTTCACCCCTCCACTTT.

This clonotype came up a few times. The chain has TRBV7-2 and TRBJ2-7, with 9 bases matching TRBD2. V lost 5 bases to trimming and J lost 3 bases; unmatched junction nucleotides: 5. The CDR3 consists of 14 residues. Germline V gene sequence: CDR1 SGHTA, CDR2 FQGNSA. CDR3 in amino acids: CASSPGLANYEQYF. The CDR3 nucleotides read TGTGCCAGCAGCCCAGGACTAGCGAACTACGAGCAGTACTTC.

This clonotype was counted ten times or more. The chain is built from TRBV3-1 and TRBJ1-3, with D unresolved. Germline CDR1 and CDR2: LGHDT and YNNKEL (reference sequence). V lost 8 bases to trimming and J lost 5 bases, with 13 bases between them. This CDR3 region has 13 residues. Written as DNA, the CDR3 is TGTGCCAGCGGATACCAGGAAAGAAACACCATATATTTT. Translation gives CASGYQERNTIYF.

In this sample, this clonotype turned up many times. The chain carries TRBV7-7 and TRBJ2-1; 11 bases line up with TRBD2. The CDR3 length is 19 residues. Germline CDR1 and CDR2: SSHAT and FNYEAQ (reference sequence). V was pared by 5 bases and J by 5 bases, with 17 bases of the junction left unmatched. The CDR3 DNA reads TGTGCCAGCAGCCCCCTACCTCCCTTAGCGGGGGGGCCCAACAATGAGCAGTTCTTC. As protein: CASSPLPPLAGGPNNEQFF.

This clonotype was seen ten or more times. This sequence joins TRBV5-6 and TRBJ2-1; tentatively, D is TRBD2 (5 bases). The length of the CDR3 is 12 residues. The V and J ends lost 4 bases and 9 bases respectively, with 11 bases between them. Germline V gives CDR1 SGHDT, CDR2 YYEEEE. The CDR3 here is CASSRPEGEQFF. CDR3 DNA sequence: TGTGCCAGCAGCCGTCCCGAGGGTGAGCAGTTCTTC.

This clonotype was counted at least ten times. The chain links TRBV7-9 to TRBJ2-1, with D unresolved. The CDR3 is made up of 13 amino acids. Germline V gene lookup returns CDR1 SEHNR and CDR2 FQNEAQ (reference sequence). The V end lost 1 base, the J end lost 9 bases, and 10 bases lay between the germline ends. The DNA for the CDR3 is TGTGCCAGCAGCTTAGTAACAGTGGGTGAGCAGTTCTTC. Translation gives CASSLVTVGEQFF.

The chain uses TRBV5-6 and TRBJ2-6; D might be TRBD2 (6 bases). CDR1 is SGHDT, CDR2 YYEEEE, per germline. CDR3 length: 16 amino acids. V lost 3 bases and J lost 1, with 11 bases in between. The CDR3 DNA sequence: TGTGCCAGCAGCTGGGCGGGGACGTCTGGGGCCAACGTCCTGACTTTC. Amino acids: CASSWAGTSGANVLTF.

The chain recombines TRBV20-1 with TRBJ2-4; D gene unclear. From germline, CDR1 is DFQATT and CDR2 SNEGSKA (reference sequence). Between the trimmed V and J ends, which lost 4 bases and 0 bases, there was a span of 7 bases. CDR3 length: 13 residues. The CDR3 sequence: CSAIDLAKNIQYF. CDR3 nucleotides: TGCAGTGCTATAGATCTAGCCAAAAACATTCAGTACTTC.

This clonotype was seen repeatedly, ten times or more. This sequence joins TRBV15 and TRBJ2-7; the D is unclear. The germline CDR1 and CDR2 sequences are LNHNV and YYDKDF (reference sequence). This CDR3 has 14 amino acids. V lost 2 bases to trimming and J lost 3 bases, with 11 bases between them. The CDR3 sequence is CATSRPGRLYEQYF. DNA for the CDR3: TGTGCCACCAGCAGACCTGGACGGCTCTACGAGCAGTACTTC.